The 3 T cell receptor beta chains in this list originate from one sample, sequenced in a study of T cell responses to AZD1222 COVID-19 vaccine. The repertoire was sequenced with immunoSEQ multiplex PCR; TCRdb's copy has only in-frame clones and lacks some. The data show 200,000 or so clones, with approximately 94% seen just once and around 1% held by the top ten. The sample was peripheral blood, taken on day 0 of MenACWY control vaccination. The receptors stem from an adult in good health.

The J gene is TRBJ1-5, the V gene TRBV6-1; TRBD1 matches at 8 bases. J was trimmed by 4 bases and V by 4 bases; bases with no gene match: 9. CDR1 MNHNS and CDR2 SASEGT come from the germline V gene. This CDR3 region has 16 residues. This CDR3 reads CASSARTGIFNQPQHF. Written as DNA, the CDR3 is TGTGCCAGCAGTGCCCGGACAGGGATCTTTAATCAGCCCCAGCATTTT.

J is TRBJ1-6 and V is TRBV3-1 (or the pseudogene TRBV3-2); D remains ambiguous. Trimming cost V 2 bases and J 6 bases, with 5 bases left between them. Germline-derived CDR1 and CDR2 are LGHDT and YNNKEL (reference sequence). The length of the CDR3 is 13 residues. The DNA of the CDR3 is TGTGCCAGCAGCCAAACTCTTAATTCACCCCTCCACTTT. This encodes CASSQTLNSPLHF.

The V gene is TRBV5-1, the J gene TRBJ1-2; D is unclear. The V gene's germline CDR1 is SGHRS and CDR2 YFSETQ. This CDR3 has 13 amino acids. Trimming shortened V by 4 bases and J by 2 bases, and 9 bases separated the two germline ends. The CDR3 nucleotides read TGCGCCAGCAGCCTCGCCCCCAACTATGGCTACACCTTC. It translates to CASSLAPNYGYTF.